This T cell receptor beta chain is drawn from a study of cytomegalovirus exposure and HLA in healthy donors. The repertoire was sequenced with immunoSEQ multiplex PCR; TCRdb's copy has only in-frame clones and lacks some. The sample includes around 300,000 clones, 88% seen only once; the top ten take 0.92%. With regard to this clone: Its antigen remains unknown.

Study results and limitations: The authors listed some 150 TCR beta chains as cytomegalovirus-associated.

Trimming at V came to 6 bases and at J to 4 bases, leaving 5 bases not matched to a gene. The CDR3 length is 13 residues. CDR1 and CDR2 (germline): SNHLY, FYNNEI. The donors were part of the validation cohort of 95 to 150 subjects. That cohort was separate from the first cohort, which comprised roughly 670 subjects. J is TRBJ1-1 and V is TRBV2; 7 nucleotides match TRBD1. The sequence was obtained from a woman aged 18-29 years in good health and CMV-seronegative. The sample was PBMCs. In DNA, the CDR3 is TGTGCCAGCAGCGCGACAGGGCTCACTGAAGCTTTCTTT. It codes for CASSATGLTEAFF.